The 20 T cell receptor beta chains given below trace back to one sample, sequenced in a study of vaccination effects on CD4 cells after COVID-19. No antigen has been identified for these receptors. Pools of viral peptides were used by the ViraFEST assay to expand antigen-specific CD4+ T cells ahead of sequencing. Scientists isolated CD4+ T cells after an approximately 10-day culture period ended. Vaccinated recipients, who were negative for nucleocapsid antibodies, had no history of SARS-CoV-2 infection. The data were produced by immunoSEQ multiplex PCR, yet TCRdb's version contains in-frame clones alone and is incomplete. The data show some 77,000 clones, around three quarters seen once. This specimen consisted of CD4+ T cells from PBMCs cultured with HCoV-OC43 spike peptides, obtained before COVID-19 vaccination. Subset: HCoV-OC43 spike overlapping peptide pool stimulation. The receptors stem from a human donor who received a COVID-19 vaccine.

J is TRBJ2-5 and V is TRBV19; D is unresolved. CDR3 length: 13 amino acids. The germline gives CDR1 LNHDA, CDR2 SQIVND (reference sequence). V lost 1 base, J lost 5 bases, and 8 bases lay in between. CDR3 nucleotide sequence: TGTGCCAGTAGTATAGGAATGTGGGAGACCCAGTACTTC. Translated: CASSIGMWETQYF.

This rearrangement joins TRBV3-1 (or the pseudogene TRBV3-2) to TRBJ2-6; 7 nucleotides match TRBD1. Unmatched junction bases numbered 13, after V lost 5 bases and J lost 0 bases. Per germline, CDR1 LGHDT and CDR2 YNNKEL (reference sequence). The CDR3 sequence is 19 residues long. The CDR3 sequence is CASSGRPGQSFSGANVLTF. CDR3 nucleotides: TGTGCCAGCAGCGGGAGACCGGGACAGTCCTTCTCTGGGGCCAACGTCCTGACTTTC.

The V call is TRBV6-1, the J call TRBJ1-6, with unresolved D. The V gene lost 2 bases and the J gene lost 7 bases, with 12 bases spanning the gap. The CDR3 contains 15 residues. CDR1 is MNHNS and CDR2 is SASEGT in the germline V gene. The CDR3 protein is CASSELGKENSPLHF. Here the CDR3 DNA reads TGTGCCAGCAGTGAACTAGGAAAGGAGAATTCACCCCTCCACTTT.

This chain links TRBV6-5 with TRBJ1-5, with D unresolved. Germline V CDR1 and CDR2: MNHEY, SVGAGI. There are 15 residues in the CDR3. The V end lost 0 bases, the J end lost 0 bases, and 6 bases lay between the germline ends. The CDR3 bases are TGTGCCAGCAGTTACTCGAGAGATAGCAATCAGCCCCAGCATTTT. It translates to CASSYSRDSNQPQHF.

The genes are TRBV28 and TRBJ2-5; 9 nucleotides agree with TRBD2. Germline V lookup: CDR1 MDHEN, CDR2 SYDVKM. V lost 7 bases, J lost 2 bases, and 11 bases stayed unmatched. The CDR3 contains 16 residues. CDR3 region: CASNFNLAGGQETQYF. DNA of the CDR3: TGTGCCAGCAATTTTAACCTGGCGGGGGGGCAAGAGACCCAGTACTTC.

The V and J genes are TRBV14 and TRBJ2-2; D is perhaps TRBD1 or TRBD2 (5 bases each). The length of the CDR3 is 18 residues. Germline values: CDR1 SGHDN, CDR2 FVKESK. The ends were cut back, 0 bases at V and 1 base at J, with 15 bases in the middle. CDR3 nucleotides: TGTGCCAGCAGCCAAGATCATCCGGGACGGTTGAACACCGGGGAGCTGTTTTTT. Protein product: CASSQDHPGRLNTGELFF.

This clone has only one observation. This chain links TRBV30 with TRBJ2-7; 12 bases are a match to TRBD2. Unmatched junction bases numbered 12, after V lost 2 bases and J lost 4 bases. The CDR3 has 17 residues. Looked up from germline, CDR1 is GTSNPN and CDR2 is SVGIG (reference sequence). The CDR3 spells CAWSLAPGLAGVYEQYV. As DNA, the CDR3 is TGTGCCTGGAGTCTTGCACCGGGACTAGCGGGTGTTTACGAGCAGTACGTC.

This clone was seen a few times. J is TRBJ1-2 and V is TRBV19, with D possibly being TRBD1 (5 bases). CDR1 is LNHDA, CDR2 SQIVND, per germline (reference sequence). The ends were cut back, 9 bases at V and 0 bases at J, with 11 bases in the middle. The length of the CDR3 is 13 residues. CDR3 sequence (DNA): TGTGCCAGCCGTAGGGGTACTAACTATGGCTACACCTTC. Encoded protein: CASRRGTNYGYTF.

V is TRBV5-8 and J is TRBJ1-6; possible D gene TRBD1, 6 bases. The CDR3 loop spans 17 amino acids. Trimming pared 5 bases from V and 10 bases from J, leaving 25 bases between. The germline V gene encodes CDR1 SGHTS and CDR2 YDEGEE. The CDR3 region has the DNA TGTGCCAGCAGTTCCGAGCTTTCGGGGCAGGGGAGGTCACCCCTCCACTTT. Translating it yields CASSSELSGQGRSPLHF.

The genes are TRBV7-3 and TRBJ2-1, with D possibly matching TRBD1 (5 bases). Germline values: CDR1 SGHTA, CDR2 FQGTGA. The CDR3 is made up of 14 amino acids. The V gene lost 6 bases and the J gene lost 0 bases, with 9 bases spanning the gap. DNA for the CDR3: TGTGCCAGCAGACATCAGGGCTCCTACAATGAGCAGTTCTTC. This sequence encodes CASRHQGSYNEQFF. Using reference TRBV7-3 and TRBJ2-1 for the parts outside the CDR3, the full variable domain is GAGVSQTPSNKVTEKGKYVELRCDPISGHTALYWYRQSLGQGPEFLIYFQGTGAADDSGLPNDRFFAVRPEGSVSTLKIQRTERGDSAVYLCASRHQGSYNEQFFGPGTRLTVL.

This clone came up once. The chain is built from TRBV19 and TRBJ2-2; 8 bases agree with TRBD1. Trimming cost V 5 bases and J 2 bases; bases outside gene matches: 4. CDR1 LNHDA and CDR2 SQIVND come from the germline V gene (reference sequence). The CDR3 runs 15 residues. CDR3 sequence: CASSPTGVNTGELFF. The CDR3 DNA is TGTGCCAGTAGTCCGACAGGGGTTAACACCGGGGAGCTGTTTTTT.

This chain joins TRBV7-3 and TRBJ1-1; D remains unclear. The CDR3 contains 12 residues. With 5 bases removed from V and 11 bases from J, the gap between germline ends came to 15 bases. Germline V gene sequence: CDR1 SGHTA, CDR2 FQGTGA. CDR3 nucleotides: TGTGCCAGCAGCCTCTCCCCCGGGAGGGCTTTCTTT. Protein product: CASSLSPGRAFF.

The chain combines TRBV29-1 with TRBJ1-4; 9 bases line up with TRBD1. V lost 6 bases to trimming and J lost 8 bases; unmatched junction nucleotides: 10. This CDR3 has 14 residues. The germline gives CDR1 SQVTM, CDR2 ANQGSEA. The CDR3: CSVRRTGAYEKLFF. In DNA form, the CDR3 reads TGCAGCGTGCGGAGGACAGGGGCATACGAAAAACTGTTTTTT.

V usage is TRBV18 and J usage is TRBJ1-2; TRBD1 is a possible D gene (5 bases). The CDR3 extends over 15 amino acids. V lost 3 bases and J 8 bases, leaving 19 bases between the germline ends. Germline V gives CDR1 KGHSH, CDR2 LQKENI. CDR3 DNA: TGTGCCAGCTCACCCGGGACCGGGAGATCGGAGGGCTACACCTTC. This translates into CASSPGTGRSEGYTF.

This clone appeared a few times. This sequence joins TRBV18 and TRBJ1-5, with D tentatively TRBD1 (5 bases). The CDR3 runs 13 residues. Trimming pared 6 bases from V and 4 bases from J, leaving 10 bases between. The germline gives CDR1 KGHSH, CDR2 LQKENI. Here the CDR3 reads CASSLTDNQPQHF. DNA of the CDR3: TGTGCCAGCTCTTTGACAGATAATCAGCCCCAGCATTTT.

The chain uses TRBV18 and TRBJ2-3, with 10 bases that match TRBD1. V was clipped by 4 bases and J by 0 bases; unmatched bases: 4. Germline loops: CDR1 KGHSH, CDR2 LQKENI. This CDR3 is 16 amino acids long. The CDR3 DNA is TGTGCCAGCTCACACGGGACAGGGGCCAGCACAGATACGCAGTATTTT. Amino acids: CASSHGTGASTDTQYF.

V and J are TRBV5-1 and TRBJ2-7; 10 bases match TRBD2. Trimming took 0 bases from V and 3 from J; bases not matched to a gene: 3. The CDR3 extends over 15 amino acids. Germline CDR1 is SGHRS and CDR2 is YFSETQ. The CDR3: CASSLGSGGYYEQYV. In DNA form, the CDR3 reads TGCGCCAGCAGCTTGGGTAGCGGGGGGTACTACGAGCAGTACGTC.

This sequence joins TRBV19 and TRBJ1-3, with D tentatively TRBD1 (5 bases). This CDR3 has 15 residues. V lost 7 bases and J lost 0, with 13 bases in between. Germline CDR1 and CDR2: LNHDA and SQIVND (reference sequence). The CDR3 sequence is CASIGGIFSGNTIYF. The CDR3 bases are TGTGCCAGTATTGGGGGGATTTTCTCTGGAAACACCATATATTTT.

The chain links TRBV6-4 to TRBJ2-3; D is possibly TRBD1 or TRBD2 (6 bases each). The CDR3 runs 14 residues. Trimming pared 3 bases from V and 4 bases from J, leaving 11 bases between. Germline CDR1 and CDR2: MRHNA and SNTAGT. CDR3 amino acids: CASSEQGGPDTQYF. The CDR3 coding sequence is TGTGCCAGCAGTGAACAGGGAGGCCCAGATACGCAGTATTTT.

The V and J genes are TRBV7-8 and TRBJ1-1, with a weak D call TRBD1 (5 bases). V was shortened by 5 bases and J by 0 bases, with 16 bases between the two germline ends. Germline V CDR1 and CDR2: SGHVS, FQNEAQ. The CDR3 has 16 residues. Here the CDR3 reads CASSAEYRGVNTEAFF. The CDR3 DNA reads as TGTGCCAGCAGCGCGGAATATCGAGGGGTGAACACTGAAGCTTTCTTT.